A single sample gave rise to the 27 T cell receptor beta chains below, sequenced in a study of OX40 agonist ivuxolimab in advanced cancers. Repertoires were generated with immunoSEQ multiplex PCR, while TCRdb's copy carries only in-frame clones and drops some. There are more than 65,000 clones in the sample; over 75% occur only once, and approximately 0.67% lies in the top ten. Sequenced material: CD4+ or CD8+ T cells sorted from blood, taken in a trial of the OX40 agonist ivuxolimab. Receptors were obtained from an adult with an advanced solid tumor such as melanoma, head and neck, liver or kidney cancer.

This clone has only one observation. The chain combines TRBV9 with TRBJ2-5, with 8 bases matching TRBD2. Germline CDR1 and CDR2: SGDLS and YYNGEE. The CDR3 contains 16 residues. Trimming took 4 bases from V and 3 from J; bases not matched to a gene: 11. For the CDR3, the DNA is TGTGCCAGCAGCCCCGGGGGGTTAGCGGGGAAAGAGACCCAGTACTTC. It codes for CASSPGGLAGKETQYF.

This sequence joins TRBV30 and TRBJ1-3, with 7 bases aligning to TRBD1. Germline-derived CDR1 and CDR2 are GTSNPN and SVGIG (reference sequence). CDR3 length equals 12 residues. V shed 0 bases and J 8 bases; nucleotides not matched to a gene: 1. CDR3 DNA: TGTGCCTGGAGTGTCAGGGGGGACACCATATATTTT. Amino acid sequence: CAWSVRGDTIYF.

V gene TRBV5-4 combines with J gene TRBJ2-4; 7 bases are shared with TRBD1. This CDR3 has 16 amino acids. The ends lost 4 bases at V and 0 bases at J; junction bases unmatched: 7. Looked up from germline, CDR1 is SGHNT and CDR2 is YYREEE (reference sequence). The CDR3, as DNA: TGTGCCAGCAGCCTCGGGACAGCAAGAGCCAAAAACATTCAGTACTTC. Its protein product is CASSLGTARAKNIQYF.

The chain has TRBV15 and TRBJ1-4; D is uncertain. The V end was cut by 0 bases, the J end by 4 bases, with 3 bases between. The CDR3 runs to 13 residues. Germline V gives CDR1 LNHNV, CDR2 YYDKDF (reference sequence). The CDR3 loop is CATSRDSNEKLFF. CDR3 DNA: TGTGCCACCAGCAGAGACAGTAATGAAAAACTGTTTTTT.

The chain recombines TRBV18 with TRBJ2-3, with a tentative D call TRBD2 (6 bases). V gave up 4 bases and J gave up 2 bases, with 10 bases separating them. From germline, CDR1 is KGHSH and CDR2 LQKENI. The CDR3 covers 14 residues. The CDR3 loop is CASSRSGLTDTQYF. DNA for the CDR3: TGTGCCAGCTCACGATCGGGACTCACAGATACGCAGTATTTT.

This chain connects TRBV19 to TRBJ1-4; D call uncertain. Germline V gives CDR1 LNHDA, CDR2 SQIVND (reference sequence). The CDR3 consists of 17 residues. Trimming shortened V by 5 bases and J by 5 bases, and 21 bases separated the two germline ends. For the CDR3, the DNA is TGTGCCAGTAGTCCTAGTCGGTATCTCAGTGGGAATGAAAAACTGTTTTTT. Its translation: CASSPSRYLSGNEKLFF. Full variable domain (rest looked up from reference TRBV19 and TRBJ1-4): DGGITQSPKYLFRKEGQNVTLSCEQNLNHDAMYWYRQDPGQGLRLIYYSQIVNDFQKGDIAEGYSVSREKKESFPLTVTSAQKNPTAFYLCASSPSRYLSGNEKLFFGSGTQLSVL.

V and J are TRBV2 and TRBJ2-3; no clear D gene. Germline V gene data show CDR1 as SNHLY and CDR2 as FYNNEI. V lost 5 bases and J lost 0, with 12 bases in between. The CDR3 runs 15 residues. CDR3 in DNA: TGTGCCAGCAGTCCAATTATCCCTAGCACAGATACGCAGTATTTT. Its translation is CASSPIIPSTDTQYF.

The chain links TRBV6-1 to TRBJ2-1, with D possibly being TRBD2 (6 bases). Trimming cost V 5 bases and J 6 bases, with 14 bases left between them. The germline V gene encodes CDR1 MNHNS and CDR2 SASEGT. The CDR3 runs 14 residues. The CDR3 loop is CASSTGGTGNEQFF. As DNA, the CDR3 is TGTGCCAGCAGTACGGGCGGGACGGGCAATGAGCAGTTCTTC.

This clone was observed once. The chain uses TRBV10-3 and TRBJ2-3; D unresolved. The CDR3 contains 13 residues. In germline, CDR1 is ENHRY, CDR2 SYGVKD. V lost 6 bases and J lost 6, with 13 bases in between. The CDR3 protein is CAISPPVMDTQYF. In DNA form, the CDR3 reads TGTGCCATCAGCCCTCCCGTAATGGATACGCAGTATTTT.

The V call is TRBV6-5, the J call TRBJ1-1; possible D gene TRBD1, 6 bases. The CDR3 spans 14 residues. Per germline, CDR1 MNHEY and CDR2 SVGAGI. V lost 5 bases, J lost 4 bases, and 14 bases lay in between. The CDR3 sequence is CASSALRGSTEAFF. The DNA of the CDR3 is TGTGCCAGCAGTGCTCTCAGGGGTAGCACTGAAGCTTTCTTT.

The J gene is TRBJ2-1, the V gene TRBV14; D remains ambiguous. The germline CDR1 and CDR2 sequences are SGHDN and FVKESK. Trimming stripped 1 base from V and 8 bases from J, with 3 bases between. This CDR3 region has 11 residues. The CDR3 loop is CASSQVHEQFF. The CDR3 bases are TGTGCCAGCAGCCAAGTACATGAGCAGTTCTTC.

The rearrangement joins TRBV19 to TRBJ1-2, with D maybe TRBD1 (5 bases). Deletions cut 5 bases from V and 10 bases from J, with 14 bases between. The CDR3 is made up of 12 amino acids. Germline CDR1 and CDR2: LNHDA and SQIVND (reference sequence). The CDR3 DNA is TGTGCCAGTAGTGACCAGGGATTGGACTACACCTTC. This encodes CASSDQGLDYTF.

The V gene is TRBV4-2, the J gene TRBJ2-7, with D uncertain. This CDR3 region has 14 residues. The germline V gene has CDR1 LGHNA and CDR2 YNFKEQ. Deletions cut 2 bases from V and 0 bases from J, with 8 bases between. The CDR3 spells CASSQQESSYEQYF. CDR3 in DNA: TGTGCCAGCAGCCAACAGGAGAGCTCCTACGAGCAGTACTTC.

The chain has TRBV7-3 and TRBJ2-2; maybe TRBD1 (6 bases). Germline CDR1 and CDR2: SGHTA and FQGTGA. V gave up 4 bases and J gave up 5 bases, with 20 bases separating them. The CDR3 sequence is 17 residues long. The CDR3 is CASSSRPGVGGTGELFF. Written as DNA, the CDR3 is TGTGCCAGCAGCTCCCGACCAGGGGTAGGCGGGACCGGGGAGCTGTTTTTT.

The V gene is TRBV5-1, the J gene TRBJ2-1; D might be TRBD1 (5 bases). The ends were cut back, 1 base at V and 10 bases at J, with 15 bases in the middle. The germline CDR1 and CDR2 sequences are SGHRS and YFSETQ. The length of the CDR3 is 14 residues. The CDR3 reads CASSLSQGGTEQFF. The CDR3, as DNA: TGCGCCAGCAGCTTGTCTCAGGGCGGTACAGAGCAGTTCTTC.

The rearrangement links TRBV5-4 to TRBJ1-1; D is unclear. V was clipped by 3 bases and J by 4 bases, with 13 bases between them. This CDR3 spans 14 amino acids. Per the germline V gene, CDR1 is SGHNT and CDR2 is YYREEE (reference sequence). For the CDR3, the DNA is TGTGCCAGCAGCTCACCTTCGCGTAGCACTGAAGCTTTCTTT. Residues: CASSSPSRSTEAFF.

The chain uses TRBV6-5 and TRBJ1-1; D uncertain. With 6 bases removed from V and 0 bases from J, the gap between germline ends came to 11 bases. Germline V gene sequence: CDR1 MNHEY, CDR2 SVGAGI. This CDR3 comprises 14 residues. CDR3 amino acids: CASSHGRMNTEAFF. The CDR3, as DNA: TGTGCCAGCAGCCATGGACGCATGAACACTGAAGCTTTCTTT.

The J gene is TRBJ1-1, the V gene TRBV30, with TRBD1 as a possible D gene (6 bases). There are 17 residues in the CDR3. Trimming shortened V by 0 bases and J by 0 bases, and 17 bases separated the two germline ends. Germline values: CDR1 GTSNPN, CDR2 SVGIG (reference sequence). The CDR3 sequence: CAWSVARGLLMNTEAFF. The CDR3 DNA reads TGTGCCTGGAGTGTGGCCAGGGGTCTCCTGATGAACACTGAAGCTTTCTTT.

This clone was recorded a few times. DNA of the CDR3: TGTGCCAGCTCACCAGGACAGGTGAACTATGGCTACACCTTC. Its protein is CASSPGQVNYGYTF. V is TRBV18 and J is TRBJ1-2; 7 nucleotides line up with TRBD1. CDR1 KGHSH and CDR2 LQKENI come from the germline V gene. V lost 2 bases, J lost 2 bases, and 2 bases stayed unmatched. The CDR3 runs 14 residues.

The CDR3 loop reads CAWRTGQIPGNTIYF. In DNA, the CDR3 is TGTGCCTGGAGGACAGGCCAAATACCTGGAAACACCATATATTTT. The chain recombines TRBV30 with TRBJ1-3; D might be TRBD1 (6 bases). CDR1 and CDR2 (germline): GTSNPN, SVGIG (reference sequence). Deletions cut 3 bases from V and 2 bases from J, with 14 bases between. The CDR3 spans 15 residues.

This clone was seen once. The V gene is TRBV7-2, the J gene TRBJ2-1; TRBD2 matches at 9 bases. CDR1 and CDR2 (germline): SGHTA, FQGNSA. The CDR3 spans 15 residues. V was clipped by 3 bases and J by 2 bases; unmatched bases: 2. The CDR3 loop is CASSFSGGPYNEQFF. CDR3 nucleotides: TGTGCCAGCAGCTTTAGCGGGGGACCCTACAATGAGCAGTTCTTC. Using reference TRBV7-2 and TRBJ2-1 for the parts outside the CDR3, the full variable domain is GAGVSQSPSNKVTEKGKDVELRCDPISGHTALYWYRQSLGQGLEFLIYFQGNSAPDKSGLPSDRFSAERTGGSVSTLTIQRTQQEDSAVYLCASSFSGGPYNEQFFGPGTRLTVL.

There are a few counts of this clone. The chain has TRBV6-9 and TRBJ1-2; TRBD1 aligns across 7 bases. J lost 5 bases, V lost 2 bases, and 14 bases had no gene match. Germline lookup yields CDR1 MNHGY and CDR2 SVAAGI. There are 17 residues in the CDR3. CDR3 nucleotide sequence: TGTGCCAGCAGTTATCCTTCCGGACAGGTCCCTCGGTATGGCTACACCTTC. Protein product: CASSYPSGQVPRYGYTF.

The chain carries TRBV7-8 and TRBJ1-5; 10 bases agree with TRBD1. J lost 3 bases, V lost 0 bases, and 8 bases had no gene match. Germline values: CDR1 SGHVS, CDR2 FQNEAQ. The CDR3 is 18 amino acids. CDR3 nucleotides: TGTGCCAGCAGCTTAGCCGCCGGGACAGGGGTATACAATCAGCCCCAGCATTTT. Protein product: CASSLAAGTGVYNQPQHF.

The V gene is TRBV11-2, the J gene TRBJ1-1; TRBD1 is a possible D gene (5 bases). The V gene's germline CDR1 is SGHAT and CDR2 FQNNGV. Trimming removed 2 bases at V and 1 base at J, with 11 bases between. The CDR3 is 15 residues long. The CDR3 sequence is CASSLKRQTNTEAFF. In DNA, the CDR3 is TGTGCCAGCAGCTTAAAGCGACAGACGAACACTGAAGCTTTCTTT.

In nucleotides, the CDR3 is TGTGCCAGCTCACCACTTCAGGGGGCCTACAATGAGCAGTTCTTC. Residues: CASSPLQGAYNEQFF. This chain joins TRBV18 and TRBJ2-1; TRBD1 matches at 7 bases. This CDR3 has 15 amino acids. After removal of 1 base from V and 2 bases from J, the junction contained 2 bases not matched to a gene. Germline V gene sequence: CDR1 KGHSH, CDR2 LQKENI. Variable domain in full (rest from reference TRBV18 and TRBJ2-1): NAGVMQNPRHLVRRRGQEARLRCSPMKGHSHVYWYRQLPEEGLKFMVYLQKENIIDESGMPKERFSAEFPKEGPSILRIQQVVRGDSAAYFCASSPLQGAYNEQFFGPGTRLTVL.

The CDR3 sequence: CASSRRTDYGYTF. The CDR3 DNA is TGTGCCAGCAGTAGAAGGACAGACTATGGCTACACCTTC. The genes are TRBV6-1 and TRBJ1-2, with a weak D call TRBD1 (6 bases). This CDR3 has 13 amino acids. Per the germline V gene, CDR1 is MNHNS and CDR2 is SASEGT. The V gene lost 5 bases and the J gene lost 3 bases, with 10 bases spanning the gap.

The V gene is TRBV4-1, the J gene TRBJ1-2; D remains unclear. The germline V and J ends were trimmed by 4 bases and 7 bases, with 10 bases remaining between them. The CDR3 covers 12 residues. Germline CDR1 reads MGHRA; CDR2 reads YSYEKL. Written as DNA, the CDR3 is TGCGCCAGCAGCCGCCCCGGACCTGGCTACACCTTC. This encodes CASSRPGPGYTF.